The entry below describes one T cell receptor beta chain. Its antigen is as yet unknown. The data were taken from a study of T cell repertoires in cytomegalovirus infection. This CDR3 has 11 residues. CDR1 and CDR2 from the germline V gene are SQVTM and ANQGSEA. The V segment lost 7 bases and the J segment 9 bases; nucleotides outside the gene matches: 7. TCRdb analysed the reads with MiXCR anew, one entry per CDR3 protein. The sample records about a million distinct CDR3 sequences, roughly 31% being singletons. Study-wide results and caveats: Accumulated public TCR beta family frequency recognized individuals carrying CMV together with the relevant HLA.

The sample consisted of cultured CD8+ T cells from PBMCs, taken from culture after CMV antigen stimulation. This receptor was identified in a human donor in good health (CMV status not recorded). Some clones in this sample may be carry-over from other donors' samples. The gene calls are TRBV29-1 and TRBJ1-2; 8 bases fit TRBD1. The CDR3 bases are TGCAGCGCTGGACAGGGTATGCGCTACACCTTC. Translated: CSAGQGMRYTF.